One and the same sample provided the 17 T cell receptor beta chains below, sequenced in a study of blood T cell repertoires in COVID-19. The protocol was immunoSEQ multiplex PCR, while the TCRdb copy is restricted to in-frame clones and leaves out a portion. This sample has some 95,000 clones; around 90% occur once, and the top ten carry 4% to 5.5%. Source material: peripheral blood. All receptors derive from a man between 65 and 85 years old with acute or convalescent COVID-19.

The chain uses TRBV15 and TRBJ1-4; 12 bases match TRBD1. V shed 3 bases, J shed 3 bases, and the junction held 5 bases outside the gene matches. Germline CDR1 reads LNHNV; CDR2 reads YYDKDF (reference sequence). The CDR3 consists of 17 residues. CDR3 loop: CATSSRDRGPSNEKLFF. The CDR3 bases are TGTGCCACCAGCAGCCGGGACAGGGGGCCGTCTAATGAAAAACTGTTTTTT.

The chain recombines TRBV5-5 with TRBJ1-1; D might be TRBD1 (6 bases). CDR3 length: 16 residues. V shed 0 bases and J shed 1 base, with 13 bases lying between them. The germline V gene has CDR1 SGHKS and CDR2 YYEKEE (reference sequence). CDR3 amino acids: CASSLVDTQGNTEAFF. The CDR3, as DNA: TGTGCCAGCAGCTTGGTGGATACACAGGGGAACACTGAAGCTTTCTTT.

The V and J genes are TRBV6-6 and TRBJ2-4, with TRBD2 as a possible D gene (5 bases). Germline CDR1 is MNHNY and CDR2 is SVGAGI (reference sequence). The CDR3 covers 11 residues. Trimming stripped 4 bases from V and 8 bases from J, with 6 bases between. Here the CDR3 reads CASSWGDIQYF. The CDR3 DNA follows: TGTGCCAGCAGTTGGGGAGACATTCAGTACTTC.

J is TRBJ2-4 and V is TRBV9; D possibly corresponds to TRBD2 (5 bases). The CDR3 is made up of 13 amino acids. Trimming shortened V by 0 bases and J by 7 bases, and 8 bases separated the two germline ends. Germline values: CDR1 SGDLS, CDR2 YYNGEE. CDR3 sequence reads: CASSVAGLNIQYF. The CDR3 DNA reads TGTGCCAGCAGCGTAGCGGGGTTGAACATTCAGTACTTC.

The chain uses TRBV2 and TRBJ2-1; a possible D gene is TRBD2 (5 bases). With 7 bases removed from V and 5 bases from J, the gap between germline ends came to 12 bases. This CDR3 comprises 13 residues. The V gene's germline CDR1 is SNHLY and CDR2 FYNNEI. In DNA, the CDR3 is TGTGCCAGCAAACTAGACGCCCACAATGAGCAGTTCTTC. The encoded protein is CASKLDAHNEQFF. Combining the CDR3 with reference TRBV2 and TRBJ2-1 gives the whole variable domain EPEVTQTPSHQVTQMGQEVILRCVPISNHLYFYWYRQILGQKVEFLVSFYNNEISEKSEIFDDQFSVERPDGSNFTLKIRSTKLEDSAMYFCASKLDAHNEQFFGPGTRLTVL.

The chain recombines TRBV3-1 (or the pseudogene TRBV3-2) with TRBJ1-2; D is undetermined. The CDR3 is 14 residues long. Germline-derived CDR1 and CDR2 are LGHDT and YNNKEL (reference sequence). Trimming stripped 3 bases from V and 8 bases from J, with 16 bases between. For the CDR3, the DNA is TGTGCCAGCAGCCACAGGCCCCCGGCAGAAGGCTACACCTTC. Amino acids: CASSHRPPAEGYTF.

This clone was recorded once. The chain joins TRBV29-1 to TRBJ2-4, with TRBD1 identical over 8 bases. V gave up 7 bases and J gave up 6 bases; unmatched junction bases: 5. Germline-derived CDR1 and CDR2 are SQVTM and ANQGSEA. This CDR3 has 12 amino acids. This chain's CDR3 is CSARTGSNIQYF. The CDR3 bases are TGCAGCGCTCGGACAGGGTCAAACATTCAGTACTTC.

This clone appeared once. This chain uses TRBV7-9 with TRBJ2-2; D uncertain. The V gene lost 5 bases and the J gene lost 0 bases, with 4 bases spanning the gap. The germline V gene has CDR1 SEHNR and CDR2 FQNEAQ (reference sequence). CDR3 length: 13 amino acids. In DNA, the CDR3 is TGTGCCAGCAGCCCAGCGAACACCGGGGAGCTGTTTTTT. This gives the protein CASSPANTGELFF.

This rearrangement joins TRBV6-5 to TRBJ2-3; TRBD2 aligns across 8 bases. CDR3 size: 15 residues. CDR1 MNHEY and CDR2 SVGAGI come from the germline V gene. The V gene end was trimmed by 7 bases and the J gene end by 7 bases; junction bases not matched to a gene: 13. DNA for the CDR3: TGTGCCAGCAAACCTCCGGGACTAGGTGTACATACGCAGTATTTT. It specifies CASKPPGLGVHTQYF.

This chain connects TRBV6-6 to TRBJ2-2; 7 bases align to TRBD1. Losses at the gene ends were 5 bases for V and 0 bases for J; bases not matched to a gene: 6. This CDR3 comprises 16 residues. Germline V gene data show CDR1 as MNHNY and CDR2 as SVGAGI (reference sequence). This chain's CDR3 is CASSLLGTANTGELFF. DNA for the CDR3: TGTGCCAGCAGTCTACTGGGGACAGCGAACACCGGGGAGCTGTTTTTT.

The chain joins TRBV4-2 to TRBJ2-5, with TRBD1 matching over 7 bases. Germline-derived CDR1 and CDR2 are LGHNA and YNFKEQ. V trimming: 2 bases; J trimming: 5 bases; junction bases outside the gene matches: 5. This CDR3 spans 14 amino acids. CDR3 DNA sequence: TGTGCCAGCAGCCAATACAGGGGCGGGGAGACCCAGTACTTC. Encoded protein: CASSQYRGGETQYF.

The chain recombines TRBV19 with TRBJ2-1; 9 bases are a match to TRBD1. This CDR3 has 15 residues. In germline, CDR1 is LNHDA, CDR2 SQIVND (reference sequence). V lost 3 bases and J lost 2; bases outside the gene matches: 2. The CDR3 reads CASSIGTGTYNEQFF. CDR3 in DNA: TGTGCCAGTAGTATCGGGACAGGGACCTACAATGAGCAGTTCTTC.

This clone was recorded only once. V gene TRBV7-9 combines with J gene TRBJ2-1, with 8 bases fitting TRBD1. After removal of 6 bases from V and 7 bases from J, the junction contained 11 bases not matched to a gene. This CDR3 contains 15 residues. CDR1 and CDR2 from the germline V gene are SEHNR and FQNEAQ (reference sequence). In DNA, the CDR3 is TGTGCCAGCAGGACCGGGACAGGTTTTGTAAATGAGCAGTTCTTC. Its translation: CASRTGTGFVNEQFF.

V is TRBV19 and J is TRBJ1-3; D is uncertain. CDR3 size: 13 residues. V shed 6 bases and J shed 0 bases, with 6 bases lying between them. CDR1 and CDR2 (germline): LNHDA, SQIVND (reference sequence). CDR3 DNA: TGTGCCAGTAGACGGTTCTCTGGAAACACCATATATTTT. Translated, it gives CASRRFSGNTIYF.

The rearrangement links TRBV6-6 to TRBJ1-2, with 8 bases that match TRBD1. The CDR3 contains 14 residues. Germline assignment: CDR1 MNHNY and CDR2 SVGAGI (reference sequence). V was pared by 2 bases and J by 7 bases, with 6 bases of the junction left unmatched. The CDR3 DNA sequence: TGTGCCAGCAGTTACCTAGACAGGGGCGGTGGCTACACCTTC. It codes for CASSYLDRGGGYTF.

The gene calls are TRBV6-5 and TRBJ1-1; maybe TRBD1 (5 bases). This CDR3 spans 14 amino acids. The V end lost 5 bases, the J end lost 6 bases, and 16 bases lay between the germline ends. CDR1 and CDR2 (germline): MNHEY, SVGAGI. The CDR3 DNA reads as TGTGCCAGCAGTATAGACAGCCGTTCCGCTGAAGCTTTCTTT. This encodes CASSIDSRSAEAFF.

This sequence joins TRBV3-1 (or the pseudogene TRBV3-2) and TRBJ1-5; 8 bases match TRBD1. V trimming: 3 bases; J trimming: 6 bases; junction bases outside the gene matches: 1. The germline CDR1 and CDR2 sequences are LGHDT and YNNKEL (reference sequence). This CDR3 comprises 13 residues. CDR3 residues: CASSQDRAQPQHF. CDR3 coding DNA: TGTGCCAGCAGCCAGGACAGGGCTCAGCCCCAGCATTTT.